These T cell receptor beta chains were read from a single sample in a study of OX40 agonist ivuxolimab in advanced cancers. The protocol was immunoSEQ multiplex PCR, while the TCRdb copy is restricted to in-frame clones and leaves out a portion. The sample lists around 68,000 clones; roughly nine tenths were seen once. The source material was CD4+ or CD8+ T cells sorted from blood, sampled in a trial of the OX40 agonist ivuxolimab. These receptor sequences come from an adult with an advanced solid tumor such as melanoma, head and neck, liver or kidney cancer. The CDR3 runs from the conserved cysteine through the conserved F or W. Fields, in order: V gene, J gene, clone size, D gene, CDR3 DNA, CDR3 protein. A D gene is named only where the DNA matches it firmly. Some rows mark clone size as missing; the rest say once, few, many or name a class of expanded clone.

TRBV29-1	TRBJ2-1	NA	TRBD2	TGCAGCGGTCGGACTAGCGGGAGAATCAATGAGCAGTTCTTC	CSGRTSGRINEQFF
TRBV5-1	TRBJ2-1	NA	NA	TGCGCCAGCGGGCTTAGCGGAGGGGAGCAGTTCTTC	CASGLSGGEQFF
TRBV5-4	TRBJ1-5	NA	NA	TGTGCCAGCAGCTTTTATAGTCAGCCCCAGCATTTT	CASSFYSQPQHF
TRBV6-1	TRBJ1-2	NA	NA	TGTGCCAGCAACAAGTTTAACTATGGCTACACCTTC	CASNKFNYGYTF
TRBV6-1	TRBJ1-2	NA	NA	TGTGCCAGCAGGCCCGGGGGCGCCGAGGGCTACACCTTC	CASRPGGAEGYTF
TRBV9	TRBJ2-1	NA	TRBD2	TGTGCCAGCAGCGTATTGGGACTAGCGGGAGAAATCTACAATGAGCAGTTCTTC	CASSVLGLAGEIYNEQFF
TRBV28	TRBJ1-1	NA	NA	TGTGCCAGCAGTTTGCGTACGAACACTGAAGCTTTCTTT	CASSLRTNTEAFF
TRBV4-2	TRBJ2-1	once	NA	TGTGCCAGCAGCCAAGATACCAACAATGAGCAGTTCTTC	CASSQDTNNEQFF
TRBV5-1	TRBJ2-3	NA	NA	TGCGCCAGCAGCGTCAACAGCGCAACTAGCACAGATACGCAGTATTTT	CASSVNSATSTDTQYF
TRBV11-2	TRBJ1-4	NA	NA	TGTGCCAGCAGCCGTGGGGCCTATGAAAAACTGTTTTTT	CASSRGAYEKLFF
TRBV4-1	TRBJ2-3	few	TRBD2	TGCGCCAGCAGCCACCTACTAGCGGGAGGCACAGATACGCAGTATTTT	CASSHLLAGGTDTQYF
TRBV7-8	TRBJ2-5	NA	TRBD2	TGTGCCAGCAGCTTAGCGTCTCTGGGACTAGCCCAAGAGACCCAGTACTTC	CASSLASLGLAQETQYF
TRBV19	TRBJ1-3	NA	NA	TGTGCCAGTAGTATTGGACAGATCTCTGGAAACACCATATATTTT	CASSIGQISGNTIYF
TRBV9	TRBJ2-5	NA	TRBD2	TGTGCCAGCAGCCCTGGGGAGACTAGCGGATCCTCCCTCCATCGGGAGACCCAGTACTTC	CASSPGETSGSSLHRETQYF
TRBV7-3	TRBJ1-1	NA	NA	TGTGCCAGCACCCCCCATGGGGGGACCACTGAAGCTTTCTTT	CASTPHGGTTEAFF
TRBV5-1	TRBJ1-1	once	NA	TGCGCCAGCAGCTTGGCCTTGGGAGGGAACACTGAAGCTTTCTTT	CASSLALGGNTEAFF
TRBV27	TRBJ2-7	NA	NA	TGTGCCAGCAGTACATACGTAGCCTCAAAAACCTACGAGCAGTACTTC	CASSTYVASKTYEQYF
TRBV9	TRBJ2-1	NA	NA	TGTGCCAGCAGCGTTTCCAATGAGCAGTTCTTC	CASSVSNEQFF
TRBV11-2	TRBJ2-4	NA	NA	TGTGCCAGCAGCCCACAATCAATAACAAGGGACCACAAAAACATTCAGTACTTC	CASSPQSITRDHKNIQYF
TRBV13	TRBJ2-5	NA	TRBD2	TGTGCCAGCAGCCCCCCGGGACTAGCGGGAGGAGGAGAGACCCAGTACTTC	CASSPPGLAGGGETQYF